This TCR beta chain is drawn from a study of CD8 T cells in ankylosing spondylitis. Overall study findings and caveats: Disease-linked clones were CD8+ and relatively rare in peripheral blood. A motif of 7 to 9 highly homologous TCR beta variants was seen as apparently characteristic of ankylosing spondylitis blood. Reports say disease-linked clones showed up significantly more in matched ankylosing spondylitis synovial fluid.

Trimming shortened V by 3 bases and J by 1 base, and 13 bases separated the two germline ends. Germline CDR1 reads DFQATT; CDR2 reads SNEGSKA (reference sequence). The CDR3 runs to 14 residues. Preparation of TCR beta libraries was done by quantitative 5'-RACE with molecular barcodes. TCRdb reanalysed the 5' RACE reads using MiXCR and keeps one entry per CDR3 protein. In the table there are 150,000 to 200,000 distinct CDR3 sequences, 18% of which are singletons. In regard to this clonotype: Antigen specificity is unknown.

The sequenced sample was blood, either unsorted or a sorted T cell fraction (not recorded which). The genes are TRBV20-1 and TRBJ2-7; D is unclear. The sequence derives from a male donor with ankylosing spondylitis or in good health (not recorded which). The DNA of the CDR3 is TGCAGTGCTAGCCCCCAGACCCGGTCCTACGAGCAGTACTTC. This encodes CSASPQTRSYEQYF.